The T cell receptor beta chain described here comes from a study of cytomegalovirus exposure and HLA in healthy donors. Findings and limits, study-wide: Beyond CMV serostatus, there was no information to go on about immune exposure. Follow-up analysis later connected one missense variant in DCLRE1C with trimming of TCR beta V- and J-genes. Most subjects had HLA-A and HLA-B alleles reportedly predicted accurately by TCR beta sequences. In an earlier analysis, in roughly 580 donors, most V segments appeared productive either ~90% or ~30% of the time.

Notes on this clone: Its antigen is currently unknown.

Germline V gene lookup returns CDR1 MDHEN and CDR2 SYDVKM. The V and J ends lost 4 bases and 0 bases, in that order; junction bases with no gene match: 4. The CDR3 is 15 amino acids. Vbeta (60) and Jbeta (13) primers were used in the PCR. Assay: immunoSEQ multiplex PCR; the TCRdb copy retains only in-frame clones and omits some. The sample has approximately 79,000 clones, around four fifths seen once; the top ten hold roughly 2%. V gene TRBV28 combines with J gene TRBJ1-1; 8 nucleotides agree with TRBD1. The receptor comes from a boy aged 5-17 years in good health and CMV-seronegative. The sequencing sample was made of PBMCs. The CDR3 coding sequence is TGTGCCAGCAGTTCTGGACAGGGCATGAACACTGAAGCTTTCTTT. Translated, it gives CASSSGQGMNTEAFF.